These 15 T cell receptor beta chains came from one sample sequenced in a study of blood T cell repertoires in COVID-19. Sequencing was performed with immunoSEQ multiplex PCR; in TCRdb, only in-frame clones are kept and a portion is missing. The sample has approximately 80,000 clones; 82% are singletons. The source material was peripheral blood. The receptors were gathered from a human donor in a cohort sampled during active COVID-19.

The rearrangement links TRBV6-1 to TRBJ2-2; D not resolved. CDR1 MNHNS and CDR2 SASEGT come from the germline V gene. Trimming removed 2 bases from V and 0 bases from J, with 16 bases in between. The CDR3 has 18 residues. CDR3 DNA sequence: TGTGCCAGCAGTGAATGGCGGCTTATGACCACGAACACCGGGGAGCTGTTTTTT. Translation: CASSEWRLMTTNTGELFF.

This clone showed up just a few times. The chain carries TRBV7-9 and TRBJ1-1, with 12 bases that match TRBD1. This CDR3 is built from 14 residues. Trimming removed 5 bases from V and 6 bases from J; junction bases left unmatched: 4. From germline, CDR1 is SEHNR and CDR2 FQNEAQ (reference sequence). CDR3 sequence: CASSTWDRGPEAFF. CDR3 nucleotide sequence: TGTGCCAGCAGCACGTGGGACAGGGGGCCTGAAGCTTTCTTT.

V is TRBV18 and J is TRBJ1-1; 10 bases fit TRBD1. The junction had 0 bases not matched to a gene; V was cut back by 1 base and J by 4 bases. The CDR3 runs 14 residues. The germline V gene encodes CDR1 KGHSH and CDR2 LQKENI. In DNA form, the CDR3 reads TGTGCCAGCTCACCACGGACAGGGGGCACTGAAGCTTTCTTT. Encoded protein: CASSPRTGGTEAFF. Looking up the rest from reference TRBV18 and TRBJ1-1 gives the full variable domain: NAGVMQNPRHLVRRRGQEARLRCSPMKGHSHVYWYRQLPEEGLKFMVYLQKENIIDESGMPKERFSAEFPKEGPSILRIQQVVRGDSAAYFCASSPRTGGTEAFFGQGTRLTVV.

The rearrangement joins TRBV5-1 to TRBJ2-1; D perhaps matches TRBD1 (6 bases). Trimming cost V 3 bases and J 6 bases, with 16 bases left between them. The CDR3 is made up of 15 amino acids. Germline V lookup: CDR1 SGHRS, CDR2 YFSETQ. The CDR3 DNA follows: TGCGCCAGCAGCTCAACAGGGACCCTCGGCAATGAGCAGTTCTTC. Protein product: CASSSTGTLGNEQFF.

This chain joins TRBV4-2 and TRBJ1-6; a weak D match, TRBD1 (5 bases). The V end was cut by 0 bases, the J end by 0 bases, with 9 bases between. CDR1 LGHNA and CDR2 YNFKEQ come from the germline V gene. This CDR3 has 17 residues. The CDR3 nucleotides read TGTGCCAGCAGCCAAGAAAGGGGAAGCTCCTATAATTCACCCCTCCACTTT. Translated, it gives CASSQERGSSYNSPLHF.

The chain joins TRBV3-1 (or the pseudogene TRBV3-2) to TRBJ2-5; D is possibly TRBD1 (5 bases). The length of the CDR3 is 15 residues. The germline V and J ends were trimmed by 0 bases and 8 bases, with 16 bases remaining between them. Germline CDR1 LGHDT, CDR2 YNNKEL (reference sequence). CDR3 sequence: CASSQDRGSPRTQYF. The CDR3 region has the DNA TGTGCCAGCAGCCAAGATAGGGGCAGCCCGAGAACCCAGTACTTC.

The rearrangement links TRBV5-1 to TRBJ2-3, with D perhaps TRBD1 (8 bases). Trimming left V 6 bases short and J 6 bases short, with 17 bases between. CDR1 SGHRS and CDR2 YFSETQ come from the germline V gene. The CDR3 is made up of 14 amino acids. CDR3 loop: CASKDTGGEDTQYF. CDR3 sequence (DNA): TGCGCCAGCAAGGACACAGGGGGGGAGGATACGCAGTATTTT.

The table lists this clone with a count of one. The gene calls are TRBV4-1 and TRBJ1-2; tentatively, D is TRBD1 (6 bases). The V and J ends lost 1 base and 7 bases respectively, with 16 bases between them. The germline CDR1 and CDR2 sequences are MGHRA and YSYEKL. This CDR3 is built from 15 residues. The CDR3: CASSQVDRSLRGYTF. DNA of the CDR3: TGCGCCAGCAGCCAAGTCGACAGGTCGTTACGTGGCTACACCTTC.

V and J are TRBV7-8 and TRBJ2-7, with 7 bases that match TRBD2. Trimming took 5 bases from V and 1 from J; bases not matched to a gene: 2. Germline assignment: CDR1 SGHVS and CDR2 FQNEAQ. This CDR3 is built from 13 residues. The CDR3 sequence is CASSRGGSYEQYF. Written as DNA, the CDR3 is TGTGCCAGCAGCCGCGGGGGATCCTACGAGCAGTACTTC.

This clone was recorded a few times. The gene calls are TRBV11-2 and TRBJ2-3; tentative D call: TRBD1 (5 bases). The CDR3 runs 13 residues. Germline-derived CDR1 and CDR2 are SGHAT and FQNNGV. Trimming took 2 bases from V and 5 from J, leaving 8 bases between them. The CDR3 loop reads CASSLQGLDTQYF. CDR3 nucleotides: TGTGCCAGCAGCTTACAGGGTCTAGATACGCAGTATTTT.

J is TRBJ2-7 and V is TRBV27; 11 nucleotides line up with TRBD1. V lost 5 bases to trimming and J lost 7 bases; unmatched junction nucleotides: 10. The CDR3 is 15 amino acids. Germline CDR1 MNHEY, CDR2 SMNVEV (reference sequence). CDR3 sequence reads: CASSLPRDRGREQYF. The CDR3 DNA is TGTGCCAGCAGTCTCCCGCGGGACAGGGGGAGGGAGCAGTACTTC.

The rearrangement uses TRBV5-6 and TRBJ1-4; D possibly corresponds to TRBD1 (6 bases). The V and J ends lost 0 bases and 7 bases respectively, with 10 bases between them. Germline V lookup: CDR1 SGHDT, CDR2 YYEEEE. The CDR3 is made up of 14 amino acids. The CDR3 DNA follows: TGTGCCAGCAGCTTGGAACAGGGTTTTGAAAAACTGTTTTTT. Protein product: CASSLEQGFEKLFF.

The CDR3 DNA reads as TGTGCCAGCAGCGTAGATCGGGGGGACTACCGGGAGACCCAGTACTTC. Translating it yields CASSVDRGDYRETQYF. The chain recombines TRBV9 with TRBJ2-5, with 7 bases matching TRBD2. The CDR3 runs 16 residues. Germline CDR1 is SGDLS and CDR2 is YYNGEE. V was clipped by 0 bases and J by 5 bases; unmatched bases: 10.

The chain employs TRBV3-1 (or the pseudogene TRBV3-2) and TRBJ1-2; the D gene is possibly TRBD1 (6 bases). Germline values: CDR1 LGHDT, CDR2 YNNKEL (reference sequence). V was trimmed by 1 base and J by 1 base, leaving 10 bases between them. This CDR3 region has 15 residues. As DNA, the CDR3 is TGTGCCAGCAGCCAAGGGACAGCGAATAACTATGGCTACACCTTC. It yields the protein CASSQGTANNYGYTF.

The chain recombines TRBV12-3 or TRBV12-4 with TRBJ2-7; D not resolved. Trimming took off 3 bases at V and 4 bases at J, with 4 bases between the two ends. The length of the CDR3 is 11 residues. The CDR3 DNA follows: TGTGCCAGCAGTTTCCTTTACGAGCAGTACTTC. Residues: CASSFLYEQYF.